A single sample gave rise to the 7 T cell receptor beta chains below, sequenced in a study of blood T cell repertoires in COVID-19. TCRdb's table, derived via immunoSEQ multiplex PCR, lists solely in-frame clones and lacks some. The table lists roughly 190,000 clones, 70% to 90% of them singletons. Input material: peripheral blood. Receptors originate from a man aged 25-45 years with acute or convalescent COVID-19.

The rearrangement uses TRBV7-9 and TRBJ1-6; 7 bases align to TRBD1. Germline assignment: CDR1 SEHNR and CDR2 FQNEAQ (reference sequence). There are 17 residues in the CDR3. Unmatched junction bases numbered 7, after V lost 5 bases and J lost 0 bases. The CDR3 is CASSRQGSSSYNSPLHF. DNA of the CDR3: TGTGCCAGCAGCCGACAGGGTTCAAGCTCCTATAATTCACCCCTCCACTTT.

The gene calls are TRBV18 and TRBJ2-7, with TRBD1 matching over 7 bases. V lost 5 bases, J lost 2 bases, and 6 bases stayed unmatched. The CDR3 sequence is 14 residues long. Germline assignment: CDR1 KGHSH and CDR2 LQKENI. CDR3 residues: CASSLQGIAYEQYF. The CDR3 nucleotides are TGTGCCAGCTCATTACAGGGGATTGCCTACGAGCAGTACTTC.

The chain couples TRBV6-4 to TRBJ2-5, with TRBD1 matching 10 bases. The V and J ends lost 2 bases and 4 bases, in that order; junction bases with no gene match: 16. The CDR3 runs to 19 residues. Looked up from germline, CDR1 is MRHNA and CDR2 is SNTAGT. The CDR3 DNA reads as TGTGCCAGCAGTGACCGAGCTGACCCGGGACAGGGGCCGAGAGAGACCCAGTACTTC. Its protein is CASSDRADPGQGPRETQYF.

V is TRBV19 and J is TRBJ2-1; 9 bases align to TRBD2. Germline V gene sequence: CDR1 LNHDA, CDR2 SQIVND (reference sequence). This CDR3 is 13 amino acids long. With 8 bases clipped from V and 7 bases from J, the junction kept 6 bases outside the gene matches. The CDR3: CASRGRGPNEQFF. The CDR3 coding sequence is TGTGCCAGTCGCGGGAGGGGGCCAAATGAGCAGTTCTTC.

The CDR3 bases are TGTGCCAGCAGCCCAGGACAGGCCTACAATGAGCAGTTCTTC. Translated, it gives CASSPGQAYNEQFF. The V gene is TRBV7-3, the J gene TRBJ2-1, with 7 bases fitting TRBD1. This CDR3 spans 14 amino acids. Losses at the gene ends were 5 bases for V and 2 bases for J; bases not matched to a gene: 3. The germline V gene has CDR1 SGHTA and CDR2 FQGTGA.

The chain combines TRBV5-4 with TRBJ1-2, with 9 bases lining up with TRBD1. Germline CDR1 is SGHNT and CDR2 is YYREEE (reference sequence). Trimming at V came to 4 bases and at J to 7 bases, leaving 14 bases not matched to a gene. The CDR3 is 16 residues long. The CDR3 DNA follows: TGTGCCAGCAGCGAAACCGGGACAGGGATTATTGGTGGCTACACCTTC. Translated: CASSETGTGIIGGYTF.

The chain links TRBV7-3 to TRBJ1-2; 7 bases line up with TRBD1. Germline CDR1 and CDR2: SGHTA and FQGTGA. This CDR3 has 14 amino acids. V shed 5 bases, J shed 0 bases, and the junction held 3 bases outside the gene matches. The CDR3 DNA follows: TGTGCCAGCAGCCAACAGGGGCCTAACTATGGCTACACCTTC. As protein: CASSQQGPNYGYTF.